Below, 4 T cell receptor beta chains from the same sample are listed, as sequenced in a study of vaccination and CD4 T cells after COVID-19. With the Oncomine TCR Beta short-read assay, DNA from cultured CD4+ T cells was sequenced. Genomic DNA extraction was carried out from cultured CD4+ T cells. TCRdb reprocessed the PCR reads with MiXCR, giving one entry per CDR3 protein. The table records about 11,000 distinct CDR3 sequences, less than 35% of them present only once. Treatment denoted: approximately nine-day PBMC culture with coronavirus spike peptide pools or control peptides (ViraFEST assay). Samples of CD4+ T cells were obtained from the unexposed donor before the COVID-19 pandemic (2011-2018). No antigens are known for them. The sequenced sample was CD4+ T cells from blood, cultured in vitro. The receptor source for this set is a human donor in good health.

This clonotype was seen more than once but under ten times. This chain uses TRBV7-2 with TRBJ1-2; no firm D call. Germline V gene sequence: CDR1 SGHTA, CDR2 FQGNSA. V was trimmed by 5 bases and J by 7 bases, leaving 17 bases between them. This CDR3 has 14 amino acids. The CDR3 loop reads CASSPRNGGGGYTF. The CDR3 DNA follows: TGTGCCAGCAGCCCCCGGAATGGAGGAGGTGGCTACACCTTC.

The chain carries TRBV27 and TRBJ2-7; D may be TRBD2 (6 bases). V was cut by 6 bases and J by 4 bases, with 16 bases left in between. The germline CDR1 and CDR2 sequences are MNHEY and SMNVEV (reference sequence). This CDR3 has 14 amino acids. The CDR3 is CASSLTSTGYEQYF. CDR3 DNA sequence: TGTGCCAGCAGCCTAACTAGCACGGGTTACGAGCAGTACTTC.

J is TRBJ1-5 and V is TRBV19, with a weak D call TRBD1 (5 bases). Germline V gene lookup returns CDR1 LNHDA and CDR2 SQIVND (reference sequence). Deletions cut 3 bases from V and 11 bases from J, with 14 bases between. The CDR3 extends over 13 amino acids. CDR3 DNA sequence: TGTGCCAGTAGTATGGAGGGAGGAGGGGCCCAGCATTTT. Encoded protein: CASSMEGGGAQHF. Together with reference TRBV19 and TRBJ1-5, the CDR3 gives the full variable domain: DGGITQSPKYLFRKEGQNVTLSCEQNLNHDAMYWYRQDPGQGLRLIYYSQIVNDFQKGDIAEGYSVSREKKESFPLTVTSAQKNPTAFYLCASSMEGGGAQHFGDGTRLSIL.

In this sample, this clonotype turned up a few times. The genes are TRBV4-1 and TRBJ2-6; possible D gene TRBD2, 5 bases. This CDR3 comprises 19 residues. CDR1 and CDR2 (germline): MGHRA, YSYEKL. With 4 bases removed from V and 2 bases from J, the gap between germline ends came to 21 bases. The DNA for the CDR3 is TGCGCCAGCAGCCGAGTCTGGGAGTTGGGGTTCCCTGGGGCCAACGTCCTGACTTTC. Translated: CASSRVWELGFPGANVLTF.